What follows are 4 T cell receptor beta chains derived from one specimen sequenced in a study of blood T cell repertoires in COVID-19. Sequenced by immunoSEQ multiplex PCR; TCRdb stores in-frame clones only, minus some. The sample contains roughly 250,000 clones, 82% of which appear only once. The sequenced sample consisted of peripheral blood. These receptors were taken from a woman aged 60-70 years with active or convalescent COVID-19.

V gene TRBV10-1 combines with J gene TRBJ2-1; the match to TRBD1 covers 8 bases. Germline V gives CDR1 WNHNN, CDR2 SYGVQD (reference sequence). There are 13 residues in the CDR3. Losses at the gene ends were 5 bases for V and 6 bases for J; bases not matched to a gene: 3. The CDR3, as DNA: TGCGCCAGCAGTAGACAGGGGCCCAATGAGCAGTTCTTC. Translation gives CASSRQGPNEQFF.

The genes are TRBV10-3 and TRBJ1-4; D is unclear. CDR1 ENHRY and CDR2 SYGVKD come from the germline V gene. The CDR3 length is 16 residues. Trimming stripped 0 bases from V and 7 bases from J, with 15 bases between. CDR3 protein: CAISESAGLGGEKLFF. The CDR3, as DNA: TGTGCCATCAGTGAGTCGGCAGGACTAGGAGGTGAAAAACTGTTTTTT.

V usage is TRBV6-6 and J usage is TRBJ2-5; D possibly corresponds to TRBD2 (5 bases). Looked up from germline, CDR1 is MNHNY and CDR2 is SVGAGI (reference sequence). Trimming cost V 4 bases and J 2 bases, with 14 bases left between them. This CDR3 has 15 amino acids. CDR3 protein: CASSSYGAAQETQYF. The CDR3 coding sequence is TGTGCCAGCAGTTCCTACGGAGCGGCACAAGAGACCCAGTACTTC.

The V call is TRBV18, the J call TRBJ1-1; TRBD1 is a possible D gene (5 bases). CDR1 KGHSH and CDR2 LQKENI come from the germline V gene. The CDR3 covers 14 residues. V was trimmed by 6 bases and J by 4 bases, leaving 15 bases between them. This CDR3 reads CASSPGVMGTEAFF. In DNA, the CDR3 is TGTGCCAGCTCCCCGGGGGTTATGGGCACTGAAGCTTTCTTT. Drawing the rest from reference TRBV18 and TRBJ1-1, the complete variable domain is NAGVMQNPRHLVRRRGQEARLRCSPMKGHSHVYWYRQLPEEGLKFMVYLQKENIIDESGMPKERFSAEFPKEGPSILRIQQVVRGDSAAYFCASSPGVMGTEAFFGQGTRLTVV.